The 22 T cell receptor beta chains reported below all come from one sample, sequenced in a study of T cell responses to AZD1222 COVID-19 vaccine. Some clones are missing from TCRdb's copy, which holds only in-frame ones; the method was immunoSEQ multiplex PCR. This sample has around 210,000 clones; roughly 94% occur once, and the top ten carry around 1.7%. Sequenced here: peripheral blood, sampled 28 days after the second dose of the MenACWY control vaccine. These receptors were taken from an adult who received the MenACWY meningococcal vaccine as a control.

This rearrangement joins TRBV5-1 to TRBJ2-1; 8 nucleotides line up with TRBD2. Trimming cost V 3 bases and J 5 bases; bases outside gene matches: 4. This CDR3 comprises 14 residues. From germline, CDR1 is SGHRS and CDR2 YFSETQ. The CDR3 nucleotides read TGCGCCAGCAGCTCGTTACTAGCGGACAATGAGCAGTTCTTC. Translation: CASSSLLADNEQFF.

This chain connects TRBV7-9 to TRBJ2-7; D might be TRBD2 (5 bases). V was clipped by 7 bases and J by 2 bases, with 12 bases between them. Germline-derived CDR1 and CDR2 are SEHNR and FQNEAQ (reference sequence). The CDR3 loop spans 13 amino acids. DNA for the CDR3: TGTGCCAGCAATTCGGACTCAACCTACGAGCAGTACTTC. It translates to CASNSDSTYEQYF. Combining the CDR3 with reference TRBV7-9 and TRBJ2-7 gives the whole variable domain DTGVSQNPRHKITKRGQNVTFRCDPISEHNRLYWYRQTLGQGPEFLTYFQNEAQLEKSRLLSDRFSAERPKGSFSTLEIQRTEQGDSAMYLCASNSDSTYEQYFGPGTRLTVT.

The chain combines TRBV7-2 with TRBJ2-1; no reliable D call. The CDR3 is 19 residues long. The germline V gene encodes CDR1 SGHTA and CDR2 FQGNSA. V dropped 2 bases and J dropped 4 bases, with 24 bases sitting between them. The CDR3 spells CASSLLLFTSKRRYNEQFF. In DNA form, the CDR3 reads TGTGCCAGCAGCTTATTACTTTTTACTTCCAAAAGGCGGTACAATGAGCAGTTCTTC.

This clone was picked up one time. This chain uses TRBV6-5 with TRBJ2-7, with 8 bases identical to TRBD1. The V gene end was trimmed by 4 bases and the J gene end by 5 bases; junction bases not matched to a gene: 7. Germline values: CDR1 MNHEY, CDR2 SVGAGI. The CDR3 extends over 14 amino acids. The CDR3 sequence: CASSFRDRYNEQYF. Written as DNA, the CDR3 is TGTGCCAGCAGTTTCCGGGACAGGTATAACGAGCAGTACTTC.

This clone was detected only a few times. V is TRBV30 and J is TRBJ1-5; 8 bases align to TRBD1. This CDR3 is 14 amino acids long. V shed 0 bases and J 5 bases; nucleotides not matched to a gene: 3. The germline gives CDR1 GTSNPN, CDR2 SVGIG (reference sequence). The chain's CDR3 is CAWSVSGGHQPQHF. CDR3 nucleotides: TGTGCCTGGAGTGTCTCAGGGGGCCATCAGCCCCAGCATTTT.

V usage is TRBV29-1 and J usage is TRBJ2-7; TRBD2 matches 9 bases. Unmatched junction bases numbered 5, after V lost 0 bases and J lost 2 bases. The CDR3 is 15 amino acids. Germline V gene data show CDR1 as SQVTM and CDR2 as ANQGSEA. This CDR3 is CSVEELAGGAYEQYF. The CDR3 region has the DNA TGCAGCGTTGAAGAATTGGCGGGAGGGGCCTACGAGCAGTACTTC.

The chain combines TRBV11-2 with TRBJ2-5; 8 bases fit TRBD2. The V gene's germline CDR1 is SGHAT and CDR2 FQNNGV. V shed 0 bases and J 5 bases; nucleotides not matched to a gene: 8. The CDR3 loop spans 16 amino acids. CDR3 in DNA: TGTGCCAGCAGCTTAGATGGGGGACTAGGAGGGGAGACCCAGTACTTC. It encodes CASSLDGGLGGETQYF.

V gene TRBV9 combines with J gene TRBJ1-6; D gene uncertain. Trimming cost V 2 bases and J 4 bases, with 10 bases left between them. Germline loops: CDR1 SGDLS, CDR2 YYNGEE. The CDR3 is 15 amino acids. The CDR3 region has the DNA TGTGCCAGCAGCGTGGACGCGACTTATAATTCACCCCTCCACTTT. Amino acid sequence: CASSVDATYNSPLHF.

The J gene is TRBJ2-7, the V gene TRBV28; tentatively, D is TRBD2 (6 bases). Looked up from germline, CDR1 is MDHEN and CDR2 is SYDVKM. The CDR3 totals 15 residues. Trimming stripped 2 bases from V and 0 bases from J, with 11 bases between. CDR3 sequence reads: CASSLVTSASYEQYF. In nucleotides, the CDR3 is TGTGCCAGCAGTTTAGTGACTAGTGCCTCCTACGAGCAGTACTTC.

The chain joins TRBV15 to TRBJ2-7; D ambiguous. Trimming shortened V by 0 bases and J by 3 bases, and 12 bases separated the two germline ends. CDR3 length: 15 residues. Germline V gene lookup returns CDR1 LNHNV and CDR2 YYDKDF (reference sequence). The CDR3 sequence is CATSRDQNTVYEQYF. The CDR3 nucleotides are TGTGCCACCAGCAGAGATCAGAACACGGTCTACGAGCAGTACTTC. The full variable domain, rest sourced from reference TRBV15 and TRBJ2-7, is DAMVIQNPRYQVTQFGKPVTLSCSQTLNHNVMYWYQQKSSQAPKLLFHYYDKDFNNEADTPDNFQSRRPNTSFCFLDIRSPGLGDTAMYLCATSRDQNTVYEQYFGPGTRLTVT.

J is TRBJ1-5 and V is TRBV5-5, with D hard to call. This CDR3 is 15 amino acids long. Germline CDR1 and CDR2: SGHKS and YYEKEE (reference sequence). The ends were cut back, 4 bases at V and 0 bases at J, with 11 bases in the middle. The CDR3 spells CASSLTGPSNQPQHF. For the CDR3, the DNA is TGTGCCAGCAGCCTGACTGGTCCTAGCAATCAGCCCCAGCATTTT.

V usage is TRBV15 and J usage is TRBJ2-3; TRBD1 might be the D (6 bases). Trimming cost V 1 base and J 1 base, with 9 bases left between them. The CDR3 consists of 15 residues. Germline V gene sequence: CDR1 LNHNV, CDR2 YYDKDF (reference sequence). The DNA for the CDR3 is TGTGCCACCAGCAGAGCAGGGGACCGCACAGATACGCAGTATTTT. Encoded protein: CATSRAGDRTDTQYF.

The J gene is TRBJ2-2, the V gene TRBV6-4; no firm D call. Per the germline V gene, CDR1 is MRHNA and CDR2 is SNTAGT. This CDR3 is built from 14 residues. V was clipped by 1 base and J by 2 bases, with 5 bases between them. Here the CDR3 DNA reads TGTGCCAGCAGTGACTACCCCAACACCGGGGAGCTGTTTTTT. Amino acid sequence: CASSDYPNTGELFF.

The J gene is TRBJ2-7, the V gene TRBV27; no firm D call. The CDR3 is made up of 16 amino acids. The germline V gene has CDR1 MNHEY and CDR2 SMNVEV (reference sequence). The V gene lost 5 bases and the J gene lost 4 bases, with 21 bases spanning the gap. The CDR3 DNA reads as TGTGCCAGCAGTGAAGCCGTCGGGCAGGCCCTATACGAGCAGTACTTC. It encodes CASSEAVGQALYEQYF.

The V gene is TRBV7-2, the J gene TRBJ1-6, with 9 bases lining up with TRBD1. CDR1 is SGHTA, CDR2 FQGNSA, per germline. CDR3 length: 15 amino acids. Trimming cost V 1 base and J 9 bases; bases outside gene matches: 4. The CDR3 nucleotides read TGTGCCAGCAGCTTAGGCGGACAGGGGAGTTCACCCCTCCACTTT. Translating it yields CASSLGGQGSSPLHF.

The gene calls are TRBV19 and TRBJ2-2; 9 bases fit TRBD2. Germline V CDR1 and CDR2: LNHDA, SQIVND (reference sequence). Trimming cost V 7 bases and J 6 bases; bases outside gene matches: 3. The CDR3 runs to 13 residues. In DNA, the CDR3 is TGTGCCAGTATGCGGGGGGGTCCCGGGGAGCTGTTTTTT. As protein: CASMRGGPGELFF.

This clone was detected only once. The chain employs TRBV6-5 and TRBJ1-1; the D is unclear. This CDR3 is 14 amino acids long. The germline gives CDR1 MNHEY, CDR2 SVGAGI. Trimming left V 0 bases short and J 6 bases short, with 11 bases between. CDR3 sequence reads: CASSYSLEGAEAFF. As DNA, the CDR3 is TGTGCCAGCAGTTACTCGTTAGAGGGAGCTGAAGCTTTCTTT.

With regard to this clone: Other DNA sequences in the sample encode the same CDR3. The chain combines TRBV3-1 (or the pseudogene TRBV3-2) with TRBJ2-7, with 8 bases matching TRBD2. This CDR3 is built from 16 residues. The junction had 11 bases not matched to a gene; V was cut back by 3 bases and J by 4 bases. CDR1 and CDR2 from the germline V gene are LGHDT and YNNKEL (reference sequence). The CDR3 reads CASSHALAGGPYEQYF. The CDR3 DNA is TGTGCCAGCAGCCACGCCCTGGCGGGGGGTCCTTACGAGCAGTACTTC.

The V call is TRBV6-5, the J call TRBJ1-4; the D is unclear. With 10 bases removed from V and 8 bases from J, the gap between germline ends came to 20 bases. The germline V gene has CDR1 MNHEY and CDR2 SVGAGI. The CDR3 covers 14 residues. The CDR3 DNA sequence: TGTGCCATCTTAACCGCCGTAGGCGGGGAAAAACTGTTTTTT. Amino acid sequence: CAILTAVGGEKLFF.

The chain combines TRBV18 with TRBJ2-5; weak D call: TRBD2 (5 bases). V was cut by 3 bases and J by 4 bases, with 9 bases left in between. Per the germline V gene, CDR1 is KGHSH and CDR2 is LQKENI. This CDR3 region has 13 residues. The CDR3 region is CASSPTEGETQYF. For the CDR3, the DNA is TGTGCCAGCTCACCGACTGAGGGAGAGACCCAGTACTTC.

This CDR3 reads CASSLAGTSVADTQYF. The DNA for the CDR3 is TGTGCCAGCAGCTTGGCGGGGACTAGCGTGGCAGATACGCAGTATTTT. The genes are TRBV5-4 and TRBJ2-3; 10 bases match TRBD2. The CDR3 covers 16 residues. V was pared by 0 bases and J by 4 bases, with 5 bases of the junction left unmatched. Per the germline V gene, CDR1 is SGHNT and CDR2 is YYREEE (reference sequence).

This chain joins TRBV4-1 and TRBJ2-7; TRBD1 agrees at 7 bases. Per the germline V gene, CDR1 is MGHRA and CDR2 is YSYEKL. Trimming took 1 base from V and 2 from J; bases not matched to a gene: 2. This CDR3 comprises 14 residues. The CDR3 spells CASSQVQGAYEQYF. The CDR3 DNA reads as TGCGCCAGCAGCCAAGTTCAGGGGGCCTACGAGCAGTACTTC.